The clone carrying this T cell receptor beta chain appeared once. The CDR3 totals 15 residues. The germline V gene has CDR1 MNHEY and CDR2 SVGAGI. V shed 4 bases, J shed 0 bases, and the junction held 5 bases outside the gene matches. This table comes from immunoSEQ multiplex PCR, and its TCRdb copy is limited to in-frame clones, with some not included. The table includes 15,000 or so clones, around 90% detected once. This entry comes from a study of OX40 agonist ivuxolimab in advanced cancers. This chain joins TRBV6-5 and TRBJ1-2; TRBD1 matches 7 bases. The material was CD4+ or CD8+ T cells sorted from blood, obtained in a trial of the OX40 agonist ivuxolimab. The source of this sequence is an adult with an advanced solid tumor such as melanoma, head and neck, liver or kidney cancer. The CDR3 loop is CASSSRQGANYGYTF. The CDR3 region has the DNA TGTGCCAGCAGTTCCCGACAGGGAGCTAACTATGGCTACACCTTC.